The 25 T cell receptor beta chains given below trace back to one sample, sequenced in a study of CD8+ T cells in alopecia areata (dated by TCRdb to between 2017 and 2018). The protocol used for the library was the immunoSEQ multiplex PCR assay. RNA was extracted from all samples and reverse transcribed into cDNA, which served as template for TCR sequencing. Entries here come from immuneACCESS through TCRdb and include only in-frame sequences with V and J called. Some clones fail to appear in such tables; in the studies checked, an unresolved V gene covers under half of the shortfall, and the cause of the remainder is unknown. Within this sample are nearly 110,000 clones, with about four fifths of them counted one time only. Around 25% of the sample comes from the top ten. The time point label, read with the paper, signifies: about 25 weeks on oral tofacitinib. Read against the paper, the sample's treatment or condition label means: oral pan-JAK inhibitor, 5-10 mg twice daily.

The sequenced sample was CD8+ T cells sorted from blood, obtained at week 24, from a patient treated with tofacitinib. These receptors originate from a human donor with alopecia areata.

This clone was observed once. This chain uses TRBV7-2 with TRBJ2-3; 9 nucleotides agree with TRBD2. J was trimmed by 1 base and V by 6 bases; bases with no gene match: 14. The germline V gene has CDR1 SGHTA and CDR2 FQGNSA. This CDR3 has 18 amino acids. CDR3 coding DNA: TGTGCCAGCAGAGTGGGCTTCTGGCGGGGGGGCGGCACAGATACGCAGTATTTT. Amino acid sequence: CASRVGFWRGGGTDTQYF.

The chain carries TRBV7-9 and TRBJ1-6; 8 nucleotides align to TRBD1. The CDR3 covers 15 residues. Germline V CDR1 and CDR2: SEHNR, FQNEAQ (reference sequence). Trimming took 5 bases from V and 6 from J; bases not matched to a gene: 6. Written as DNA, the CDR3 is TGTGCCAGCAGCCCGACAGGGGTGCCTAATTCACCCCTCCACTTT. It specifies CASSPTGVPNSPLHF.

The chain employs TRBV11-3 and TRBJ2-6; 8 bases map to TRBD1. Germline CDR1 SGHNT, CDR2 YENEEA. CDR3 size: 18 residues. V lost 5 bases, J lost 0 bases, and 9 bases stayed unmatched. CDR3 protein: CASSGRDRTASGANVLTF. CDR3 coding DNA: TGTGCCAGCAGCGGCCGGGACAGGACCGCCTCTGGGGCCAACGTCCTGACTTTC.

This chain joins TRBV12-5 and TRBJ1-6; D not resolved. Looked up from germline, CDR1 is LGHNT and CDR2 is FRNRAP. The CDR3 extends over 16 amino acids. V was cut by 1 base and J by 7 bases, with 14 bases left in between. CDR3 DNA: TGTGCTAGTGGTTTGGGCACATATGAGGAAAATTCACCCCTCCACTTT. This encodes CASGLGTYEENSPLHF.

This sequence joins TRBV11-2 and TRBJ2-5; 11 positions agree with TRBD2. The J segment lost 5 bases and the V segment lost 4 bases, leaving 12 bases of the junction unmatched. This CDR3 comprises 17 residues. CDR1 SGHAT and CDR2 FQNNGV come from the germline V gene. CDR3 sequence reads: CASSSQLGLADGETQYF. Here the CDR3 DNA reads TGTGCCAGCAGCTCGCAGCTGGGACTAGCGGATGGTGAGACCCAGTACTTC.

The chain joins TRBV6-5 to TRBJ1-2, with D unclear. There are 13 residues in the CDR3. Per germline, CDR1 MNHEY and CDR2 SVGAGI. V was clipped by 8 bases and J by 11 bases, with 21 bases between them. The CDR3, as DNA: TGTGCCAGCCGAGGGATTTCCGCTGGCACATACACCTTC. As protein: CASRGISAGTYTF.

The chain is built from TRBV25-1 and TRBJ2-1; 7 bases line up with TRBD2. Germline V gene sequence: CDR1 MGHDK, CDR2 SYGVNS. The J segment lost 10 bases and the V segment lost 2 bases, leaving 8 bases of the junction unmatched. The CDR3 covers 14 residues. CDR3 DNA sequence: TGTGCCAGCAGTGAACCTAGCGGTACAGCAGAGCAGTTCTTC. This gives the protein CASSEPSGTAEQFF.

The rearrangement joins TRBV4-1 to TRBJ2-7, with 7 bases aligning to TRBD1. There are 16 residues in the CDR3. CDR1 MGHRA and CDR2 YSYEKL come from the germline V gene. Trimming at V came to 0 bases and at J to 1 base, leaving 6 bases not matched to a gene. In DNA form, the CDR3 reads TGCGCCAGCAGCCAAGATCGGACAGGTCCTTCCTACGAGCAGTACTTC. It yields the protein CASSQDRTGPSYEQYF.

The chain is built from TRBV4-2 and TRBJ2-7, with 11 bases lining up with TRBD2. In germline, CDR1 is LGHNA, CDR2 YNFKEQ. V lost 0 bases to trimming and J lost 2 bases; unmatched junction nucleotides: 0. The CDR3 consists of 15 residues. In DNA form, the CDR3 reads TGTGCCAGCAGCCAAGAGACTAGCGGGGCCTACGAGCAGTACTTC. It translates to CASSQETSGAYEQYF.

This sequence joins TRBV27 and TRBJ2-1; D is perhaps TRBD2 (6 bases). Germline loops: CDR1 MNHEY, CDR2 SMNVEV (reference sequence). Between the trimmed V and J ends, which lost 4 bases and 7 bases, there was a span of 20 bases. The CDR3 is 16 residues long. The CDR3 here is CASSSPLALGVNEQFF. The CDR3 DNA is TGTGCCAGCAGTTCCCCCCTAGCGCTTGGCGTTAATGAGCAGTTCTTC.

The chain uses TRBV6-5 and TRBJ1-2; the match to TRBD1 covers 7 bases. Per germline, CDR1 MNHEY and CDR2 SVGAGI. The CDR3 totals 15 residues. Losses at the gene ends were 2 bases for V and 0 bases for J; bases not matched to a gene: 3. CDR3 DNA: TGTGCCAGCAGTTACGACAGGGCAACTAACTATGGCTACACCTTC. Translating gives CASSYDRATNYGYTF.

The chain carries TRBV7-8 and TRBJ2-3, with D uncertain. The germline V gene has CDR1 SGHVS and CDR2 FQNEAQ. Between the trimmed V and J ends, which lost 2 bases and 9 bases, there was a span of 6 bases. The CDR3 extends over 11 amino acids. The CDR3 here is CASSLSETQYF. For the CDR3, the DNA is TGTGCCAGCAGCTTATCCGAAACGCAGTATTTT.

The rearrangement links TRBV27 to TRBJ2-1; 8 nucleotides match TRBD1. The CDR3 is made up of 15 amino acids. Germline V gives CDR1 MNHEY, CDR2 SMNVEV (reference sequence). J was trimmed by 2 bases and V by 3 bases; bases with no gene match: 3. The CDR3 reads CASSLGTGPYNEQFF. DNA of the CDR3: TGTGCCAGCAGTTTGGGGACAGGACCCTACAATGAGCAGTTCTTC.

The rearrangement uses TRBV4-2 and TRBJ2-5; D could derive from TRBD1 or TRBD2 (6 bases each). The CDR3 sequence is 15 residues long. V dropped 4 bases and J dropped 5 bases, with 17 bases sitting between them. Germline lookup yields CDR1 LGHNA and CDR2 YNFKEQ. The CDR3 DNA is TGTGCCAGCAGCCCTGAACGGGGGCCGGGGGAGACCCAGTACTTC. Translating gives CASSPERGPGETQYF.

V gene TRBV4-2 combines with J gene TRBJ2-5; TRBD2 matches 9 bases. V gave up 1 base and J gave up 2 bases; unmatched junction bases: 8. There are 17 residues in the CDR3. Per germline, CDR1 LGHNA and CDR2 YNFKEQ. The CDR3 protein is CASSQAGAGGLQETQYF. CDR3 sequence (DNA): TGTGCCAGCAGCCAAGCGGGAGCGGGGGGCCTACAAGAGACCCAGTACTTC.

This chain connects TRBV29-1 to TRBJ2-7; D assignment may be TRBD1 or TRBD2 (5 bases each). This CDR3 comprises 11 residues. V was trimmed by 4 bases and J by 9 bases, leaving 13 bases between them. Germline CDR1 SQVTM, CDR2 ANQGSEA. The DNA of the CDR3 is TGCAGCGTTGGTGGGACCGCGGGGCAGTACTTC. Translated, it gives CSVGGTAGQYF.

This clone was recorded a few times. The CDR3, as DNA: TGTGCCAGCAGCTTGGAGCAAAACACTGAAGCTTTCTTT. Translated, it gives CASSLEQNTEAFF. The V and J genes are TRBV5-5 and TRBJ1-1; D remains unclear. Trimming removed 0 bases from V and 2 bases from J, with 5 bases in between. This CDR3 contains 13 residues. CDR1 is SGHKS, CDR2 YYEKEE, per germline (reference sequence). The full variable domain, its missing parts supplied by reference TRBV5-5 and TRBJ1-1, is DAGVTQSPTHLIKTRGQQVTLRCSPISGHKSVSWYQQVLGQGPQFIFQYYEKEERGRGNFPDRFSARQFPNYSSELNVNALLLGDSALYLCASSLEQNTEAFFGQGTRLTVV.

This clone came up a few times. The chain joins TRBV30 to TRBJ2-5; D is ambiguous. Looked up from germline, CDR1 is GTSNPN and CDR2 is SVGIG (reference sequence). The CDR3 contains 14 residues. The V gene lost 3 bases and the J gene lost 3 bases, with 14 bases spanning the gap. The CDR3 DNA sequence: TGTGCCTGGAGCCCCACCGGGTTAGAAGAGACCCAGTACTTC. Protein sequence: CAWSPTGLEETQYF.

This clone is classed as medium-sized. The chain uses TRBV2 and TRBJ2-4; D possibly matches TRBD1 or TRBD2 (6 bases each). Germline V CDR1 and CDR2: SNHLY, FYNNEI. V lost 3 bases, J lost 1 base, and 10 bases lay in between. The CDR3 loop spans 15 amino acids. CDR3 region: CASSDTGAAKNIQYF. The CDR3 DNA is TGTGCCAGCAGTGATACGGGGGCGGCCAAAAACATTCAGTACTTC.

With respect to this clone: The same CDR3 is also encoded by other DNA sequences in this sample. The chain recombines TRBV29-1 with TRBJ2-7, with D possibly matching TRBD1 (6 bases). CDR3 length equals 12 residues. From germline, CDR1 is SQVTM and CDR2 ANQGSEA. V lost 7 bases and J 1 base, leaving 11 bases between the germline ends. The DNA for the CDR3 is TGCAGCGCAGGGGACAATTCCTACGAGCAGTACTTC. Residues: CSAGDNSYEQYF.

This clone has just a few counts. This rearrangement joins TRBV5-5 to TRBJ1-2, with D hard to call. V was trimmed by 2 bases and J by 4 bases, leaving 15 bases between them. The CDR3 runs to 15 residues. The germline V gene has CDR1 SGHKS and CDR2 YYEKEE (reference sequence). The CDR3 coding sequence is TGTGCCAGCAGCTTTGAGACCGGGCCTCTCTATGGCTACACCTTC. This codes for CASSFETGPLYGYTF.

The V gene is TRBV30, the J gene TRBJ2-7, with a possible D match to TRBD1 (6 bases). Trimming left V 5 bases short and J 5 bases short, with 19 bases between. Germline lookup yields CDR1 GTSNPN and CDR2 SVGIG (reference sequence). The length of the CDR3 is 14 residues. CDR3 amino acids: CAWAYGMGANEQYF. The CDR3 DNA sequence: TGTGCCTGGGCATACGGGATGGGGGCGAACGAGCAGTACTTC.

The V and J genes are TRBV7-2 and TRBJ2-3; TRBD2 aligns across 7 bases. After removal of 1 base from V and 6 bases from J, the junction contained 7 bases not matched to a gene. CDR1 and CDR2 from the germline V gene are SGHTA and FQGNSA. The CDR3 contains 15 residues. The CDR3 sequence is CASSLGGGGRDTQYF. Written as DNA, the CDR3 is TGTGCCAGCAGCTTAGGCGGGGGAGGGAGGGATACGCAGTATTTT. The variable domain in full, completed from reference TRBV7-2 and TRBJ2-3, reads GAGVSQSPSNKVTEKGKDVELRCDPISGHTALYWYRQSLGQGLEFLIYFQGNSAPDKSGLPSDRFSAERTGGSVSTLTIQRTQQEDSAVYLCASSLGGGGRDTQYFGPGTRLTVL.

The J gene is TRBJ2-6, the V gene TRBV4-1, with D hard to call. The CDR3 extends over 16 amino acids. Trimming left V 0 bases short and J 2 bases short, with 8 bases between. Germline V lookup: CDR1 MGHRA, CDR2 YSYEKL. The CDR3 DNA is TGCGCCAGCAGCCAAGAAGGTACAGCTGGGGCCAACGTCCTGACTTTC. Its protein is CASSQEGTAGANVLTF.

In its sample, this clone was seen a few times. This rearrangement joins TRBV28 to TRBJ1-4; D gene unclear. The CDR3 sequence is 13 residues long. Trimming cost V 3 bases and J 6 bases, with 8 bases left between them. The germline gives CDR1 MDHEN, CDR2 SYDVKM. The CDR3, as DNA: TGTGCCAGCAGTTTTGGTGGGGATGAAAAACTGTTTTTT. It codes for CASSFGGDEKLFF.